A selection of T cell receptor beta chains follows, all from one sample in a study of shared clonotypes between healthy human individuals. The data were produced by immunoSEQ multiplex PCR, yet TCRdb's version contains in-frame clones alone and is incomplete. The table records fewer than 400,000 clones, about 74% of them present only once. The source material was memory CD4+ T cells sorted from blood. Receptor source: a young man in good health. The CDR3 runs from the conserved cysteine through the conserved F or W. A D gene is named only where the DNA matches it firmly.

j_gene: TRBJ2-6
v_gene: TRBV5-5
d_gene: -
CDR3aa: CASRWAPTSSGANVLTF

j_gene: TRBJ2-7
v_gene: TRBV19
d_gene: TRBD2
CDR3aa: CASGGSGYEQYF

j_gene: TRBJ1-2
v_gene: TRBV28
d_gene: -
CDR3aa: CASTDYGRDYGYTF

j_gene: TRBJ2-1
v_gene: TRBV18
d_gene: -
CDR3aa: CASSPPARWLYNEQFF

j_gene: TRBJ2-7
v_gene: TRBV6-1
d_gene: -
CDR3aa: CASSERAVYEQYF

j_gene: TRBJ2-2
v_gene: TRBV5-1
d_gene: -
CDR3aa: CASSFGPAGELFF

j_gene: TRBJ1-3
v_gene: TRBV5-1
d_gene: TRBD1
CDR3aa: CASSFSTGGVGNTIYF

j_gene: TRBJ1-3
v_gene: TRBV6-6
d_gene: TRBD1
CDR3aa: CASTRDSKIGNTIYF

j_gene: TRBJ2-3
v_gene: TRBV7-9
d_gene: -
CDR3aa: CASGRGGDTDTQYF

j_gene: TRBJ2-7
v_gene: TRBV7-6
d_gene: TRBD1
CDR3aa: CASSGGTGALPLSEQYF

j_gene: TRBJ2-7
v_gene: TRBV2
d_gene: -
CDR3aa: CASSGNSYEQYF

j_gene: TRBJ2-2
v_gene: TRBV5-8
d_gene: -
CDR3aa: CASSLWTLNTGELFF

j_gene: TRBJ2-5
v_gene: TRBV5-1
d_gene: TRBD1
CDR3aa: CASSSGQGIGQTQETQYF

j_gene: TRBJ2-7
v_gene: TRBV9
d_gene: -
CDR3aa: CASSVAEKGLQYF

j_gene: TRBJ1-4
v_gene: TRBV7-9
d_gene: TRBD1
CDR3aa: CASSPQGGANEKLFF

j_gene: TRBJ2-3
v_gene: TRBV28
d_gene: -
CDR3aa: CASSSQPNRAVTQYF

j_gene: TRBJ2-2
v_gene: TRBV6-1
d_gene: -
CDR3aa: CASSETQRQGGELFF

j_gene: TRBJ2-7
v_gene: TRBV28
d_gene: TRBD1
CDR3aa: CASSPRTGTGEEQYF

j_gene: TRBJ2-3
v_gene: TRBV27
d_gene: -
CDR3aa: CASSLPSSTDTQYF